Listed below are T cell receptor beta chains from one sample, sequenced in a study of T cells in Graves' hyperthyroidism and ophthalmopathy. Via MiXCR, TCRdb re-called the multiplex PCR reads, giving one row per CDR3 protein. Of about 500,000 distinct CDR3 sequences listed, 17% are singletons. The sequenced sample consisted of blood. These TCRs come from a woman aged 18-35 years with Graves' ophthalmopathy. Each CDR3 is given with its conserved first and last residue. The order of the fields is V gene, clone size, D gene, J gene, CDR3 protein, CDR3 DNA. The D gene is left open where the match is weak. The listing skips clone size in some rows; elsewhere it reads once, few, many or a size class.

>TRBV9|.|.|TRBJ2-5
CASSVGDRETQYF
TGTGCCAGCAGCGTGGGGGACCGAGAGACCCAGTACTTC
>TRBV30|many|.|TRBJ1-4
CAWSVWSSGSEKLFF
TGTGCCTGGAGTGTATGGTCCTCCGGGAGTGAAAAACTGTTTTTT
>TRBV27|few|.|TRBJ1-2
CASTDWRGGYTF
TGTGCCAGCACCGACTGGAGGGGTGGCTACACCTTC
>TRBV5-1|few|TRBD2|TRBJ2-3
CASSFGTSGGYTDTQYF
TGCGCCAGCAGCTTCGGGACTAGCGGGGGGTACACAGATACGCAGTATTTT
>TRBV19|once|.|TRBJ1-6
CASSIGRGANSPLHF
TGTGCCAGTAGTATCGGCAGGGGAGCGAATTCACCCCTCCACTTT
>TRBV7-9|.|.|TRBJ2-7
CASSPVGRGLSYEQYF
TGTGCCAGCAGCCCCGTGGGGCGGGGGCTCTCCTACGAGCAGTACTTC
>TRBV7-2|many|.|TRBJ1-5
CASSLGPGRGGKQPQHF
TGTGCCAGCAGCTTAGGCCCCGGGAGGGGTGGTAAGCAGCCCCAGCATTTT
>TRBV28|few|TRBD1|TRBJ1-2
CASSLWGQGLSGYTF
TGTGCCAGCAGTTTATGGGGACAGGGACTTTCGGGCTACACCTTC
>TRBV10-3|many|TRBD1|TRBJ1-5
CAIRDSSNQPQHF
TGTGCCATTAGGGACAGCAGCAATCAGCCCCAGCATTTT
>TRBV13|many|.|TRBJ1-2
CASSQGANYGYTF
TGTGCCAGCAGCCAGGGAGCTAACTATGGCTACACCTTC
>TRBV5-5|.|TRBD2|TRBJ2-3
CATWRGAGGSSDTQYF
TGTGCCACCTGGAGGGGGGCGGGAGGAAGTTCAGATACGCAGTATTTT
>TRBV7-8|.|.|TRBJ1-6
CASSSPSGPLSSYNSPLHF
TGTGCCAGCAGCTCCCCCTCGGGACCTCTGAGCTCCTATAATTCACCCCTCCACTTT
>TRBV27|many|TRBD1|TRBJ1-1
CASSWRTGVNTEAFF
TGTGCCAGCAGTTGGCGGACAGGGGTAAACACTGAAGCTTTCTTT
>TRBV29-1|many|TRBD1|TRBJ2-1
CSVAEGQGGEQFF
TGCAGCGTTGCTGAGGGACAGGGTGGTGAGCAGTTCTTC
>TRBV2|many|.|TRBJ1-5
CASRGAFNQPQHF
TGTGCCAGCAGGGGTGCGTTCAATCAGCCCCAGCATTTT
>TRBV7-9|many|.|TRBJ2-2
CASSPREAGNTGELFF
TGTGCCAGCAGCCCCCGGGAAGCGGGGAACACCGGGGAGCTGTTTTTT
>TRBV4-3|few|TRBD1|TRBJ1-1
CASSQGVTGSTEAFF
TGCGCCAGCAGCCAAGGGGTGACAGGGAGCACTGAAGCTTTCTTT
>TRBV5-1|many|TRBD2|TRBJ2-1
CASSPGSGTLHEQFF
TGCGCCAGCAGCCCGGGGAGCGGGACTCTGCATGAGCAGTTCTTC
>TRBV9|.|.|TRBJ2-4
CASSVPSSRDLAKNIQYF
TGTGCCAGCAGCGTCCCATCCTCTAGGGACCTAGCCAAAAACATTCAGTACTTC
>TRBV19|few|.|TRBJ2-1
CASSPRGGGREVEQFF
TGTGCCAGTAGCCCACGCGGAGGGGGCCGGGAGGTTGAGCAGTTCTTC
>TRBV6-5|few|.|TRBJ2-3
CASSTRVTDTQYF
TGTGCCAGCAGTACCCGAGTGACAGATACGCAGTATTTT
>TRBV11-2|.|TRBD2|TRBJ2-7
CASSSIGLAGNYEQYF
TGTGCCAGCAGCTCAATAGGCCTAGCGGGAAATTACGAGCAGTACTTC
>TRBV4-1|.|TRBD1|TRBJ2-7
CASSPTGQGGDEQYF
TGCGCCAGCAGCCCAACGGGACAGGGGGGTGACGAGCAGTACTTC
>TRBV27|many|TRBD1|TRBJ1-6
CASSSSGQGNSPLHF
TGTGCCAGCAGTTCCTCGGGACAGGGTAATTCACCCCTCCACTTT
>TRBV6-2/TRBV6-3|many|.|TRBJ2-7
CASSYSGGRLYEQYF
TGTGCCAGCAGTTACTCGGGAGGAAGACTCTACGAGCAGTACTTC
>TRBV20-1|many|.|TRBJ2-1
CSARETVNNEQFF
TGCAGTGCTAGAGAGACAGTAAACAATGAGCAGTTCTTC
>TRBV6-1|many|.|TRBJ1-6
CASSEEYNSPLHF
TGTGCCAGCAGTGAAGAATACAATTCACCCCTCCACTTT
>TRBV6-1|.|.|TRBJ1-2
CASSPTFSATYGYTF
TGTGCCAGCAGTCCCACTTTTTCAGCCACCTATGGCTACACCTTC
>TRBV4-3|few|.|TRBJ2-5
CASSQELAIGTQYF
TGCGCCAGCAGCCAAGAACTAGCTATCGGGACCCAGTACTTC
>TRBV20-1|many|TRBD2|TRBJ2-2
CSAIASGTGELFF
TGCAGTGCTATTGCTAGCGGGACCGGGGAGCTGTTTTTT
>TRBV5-1|many|.|TRBJ2-5
CASSLVSLGRSGQETQYF
TGCGCCAGCAGCTTGGTTTCGTTGGGCCGCAGTGGACAAGAGACCCAGTACTTC
>TRBV28|many|.|TRBJ1-5
CASSLPGTEGDYSNQPQHF
TGTGCCAGCAGCCTCCCCGGGACGGAAGGGGATTATAGCAATCAGCCCCAGCATTTT
>TRBV11-2|many|TRBD2|TRBJ2-7
CASSLSSGGTANYEQYF
TGTGCCAGCAGCTTATCTAGCGGGGGGACAGCGAACTACGAGCAGTACTTC
>TRBV11-2|many|.|TRBJ2-2
CASSSVRGTGELFF
TGTGCCAGCAGCTCGGTTAGGGGCACCGGGGAGCTGTTTTTT
>TRBV19|.|TRBD1|TRBJ1-5
CASSTYTGGGQPQHF
TGTGCCAGTAGTACATATACAGGGGGAGGCCAGCCCCAGCATTTT
>TRBV9|few|TRBD2|TRBJ2-5
CASSVGGGGAVETQYF
TGTGCCAGCAGCGTAGGTGGCGGGGGGGCTGTGGAGACCCAGTACTTC
>TRBV6-1|many|TRBD1|TRBJ1-1
CASSAREQGPLGEAFF
TGTGCCAGCAGTGCCAGGGAACAGGGGCCCTTAGGTGAAGCTTTCTTT
>TRBV20-1|few|TRBD2|TRBJ2-3
CSARDPLAGGGTDTQYF
TGCAGTGCTAGAGACCCTCTAGCGGGAGGTGGGACAGATACGCAGTATTTT
>TRBV3-1|.|.|TRBJ2-5
CASSHWGEVGTQYF
TGTGCCAGCAGCCATTGGGGAGAAGTGGGGACCCAGTACTTC
>TRBV7-6|many|.|TRBJ2-7
CASSLLSSSYEQYF
TGTGCCAGCAGCTTACTGTCTAGCTCCTACGAGCAGTACTTC
>TRBV27|many|TRBD2|TRBJ2-7
CASRQGTSGRFSEQYF
TGTGCCAGCCGGCAGGGGACTAGCGGGAGATTTAGCGAGCAGTACTTC
>TRBV28|many|TRBD2|TRBJ2-7
CASSFRRGGDYEQYF
TGTGCCAGCAGTTTTAGGCGGGGGGGGGACTACGAGCAGTACTTC
>TRBV3-1|many|.|TRBJ1-5
CASSQDFYQPQHF
TGTGCCAGCAGCCAAGACTTTTATCAGCCCCAGCATTTT
>TRBV28|.|.|TRBJ2-5
CASSFPGAGETQYF
TGTGCCAGCAGTTTTCCAGGGGCGGGGGAGACCCAGTACTTC
>TRBV6-1|many|.|TRBJ1-1
CASSEEAGNTEAFF
TGTGCCAGCAGTGAAGAGGCAGGTAACACTGAAGCTTTCTTT
>TRBV19|many|TRBD1|TRBJ2-1
CASSIDQGQAEQFF
TGTGCCAGTAGTATAGATCAAGGACAGGCTGAGCAGTTCTTC
>TRBV28|many|TRBD1|TRBJ2-7
CASSIGTGAGYEQYF
TGTGCCAGCAGCATAGGGACAGGGGCCGGGTACGAGCAGTACTTC
>TRBV2|many|.|TRBJ2-2
CASSDGRSPGELFF
TGTGCCAGCAGTGATGGCAGGTCCCCCGGGGAGCTGTTTTTT
>TRBV2|.|.|TRBJ2-5
CASTLQGRSTEPQYF
TGTGCCAGCACCTTGCAGGGGCGGTCAACGGAGCCCCAGTACTTC
>TRBV7-9|many|.|TRBJ2-5
CASEGPETQYF
TGTGCCAGCGAGGGTCCGGAGACCCAGTACTTC
>TRBV15|few|.|TRBJ1-4
CATSATHQGLANEKLFF
TGTGCCACCAGCGCTACACACCAGGGGCTGGCTAATGAAAAACTGTTTTTT
>TRBV11-2|.|.|TRBJ1-5
CASSQLGQWDQPQHF
TGTGCCAGCAGCCAACTGGGACAATGGGATCAGCCCCAGCATTTT
>TRBV2|few|.|TRBJ1-4
CASSANINEKLFF
TGTGCCAGCAGCGCGAACATTAATGAAAAACTGTTTTTT
>TRBV20-1|many|.|TRBJ2-3
CSARQGRTPIPYTQYF
TGCAGTGCTAGGCAGGGCAGGACCCCAATTCCATATACGCAGTATTTT